Following are 22 T cell receptor beta chains from one sample sequenced in a study of cytomegalovirus exposure and HLA in healthy donors. Primers included in the PCR were 60 Vbeta and 13 Jbeta primers. Data came from immunoSEQ multiplex PCR; TCRdb stores just in-frame clones and leaves some out. The table shows approximately 150,000 clones, with approximately 71% occurring only once. What was sequenced was PBMCs. The source of these receptors is a man aged 18 to 30 in good health and CMV-seropositive.

The chain recombines TRBV28 with TRBJ1-5; 7 bases are shared with TRBD1. Germline V lookup: CDR1 MDHEN, CDR2 SYDVKM. This CDR3 spans 17 amino acids. J was trimmed by 0 bases and V by 3 bases; bases with no gene match: 8. CDR3 coding DNA: TGTGCCAGCAGTTTGGTGCCAAGGGACAGTAGCAATCAGCCCCAGCATTTT. It specifies CASSLVPRDSSNQPQHF.

This chain joins TRBV4-1 and TRBJ2-3; TRBD2 matches 15 bases. Germline CDR1 MGHRA, CDR2 YSYEKL. CDR3 length: 18 residues. J was trimmed by 1 base and V by 4 bases; bases with no gene match: 6. The CDR3 loop is CASSPRTSGRAGTDTQYF. CDR3 DNA: TGCGCCAGCAGCCCTCGGACTAGCGGGAGGGCCGGCACAGATACGCAGTATTTT.

The chain recombines TRBV30 with TRBJ1-2; 8 positions agree with TRBD1. V lost 2 bases to trimming and J lost 8 bases; unmatched junction nucleotides: 7. Germline-derived CDR1 and CDR2 are GTSNPN and SVGIG (reference sequence). There are 13 residues in the CDR3. DNA for the CDR3: TGTGCCTGGAGTACGCAGGGGGCACGGGGCTACACCTTC. Residues: CAWSTQGARGYTF.

V usage is TRBV5-1 and J usage is TRBJ2-1; 9 bases fit TRBD2. V gave up 1 base and J gave up 1 base; unmatched junction bases: 3. The germline V gene has CDR1 SGHRS and CDR2 YFSETQ. The CDR3 covers 16 residues. The CDR3 DNA reads TGCGCCAGCAGCTTGACTAGCGGGCCATCCTACAATGAGCAGTTCTTC. Residues: CASSLTSGPSYNEQFF.

A few counts support this clone. The chain has TRBV30 and TRBJ2-1; a possible D gene is TRBD2 (5 bases). Germline-derived CDR1 and CDR2 are GTSNPN and SVGIG (reference sequence). Trimming took 0 bases from V and 8 from J, leaving 11 bases between them. The CDR3 sequence is 13 residues long. The CDR3 loop is CAWSVTGYDEQFF. The CDR3 DNA is TGTGCCTGGAGTGTAACGGGGTACGATGAGCAGTTCTTC. Based on the CDR3 plus reference TRBV30 and TRBJ2-1, the full variable domain is SQTIHQWPATLVQPVGSPLSLECTVEGTSNPNLYWYRQAAGRGLQLLFYSVGIGQISSEVPQNLSASRPQDRQFILSSKKLLLSDSGFYLCAWSVTGYDEQFFGPGTRLTVL.

This clone was detected only once. The gene calls are TRBV18 and TRBJ2-2, with TRBD1 as a possible D gene (5 bases). Germline values: CDR1 KGHSH, CDR2 LQKENI. Trimming took 3 bases from V and 8 from J, leaving 19 bases between them. This CDR3 comprises 16 residues. For the CDR3, the DNA is TGTGCCAGCTCACCCAGTGACAGAGGCCGCACTGGGGAGCTGTTTTTT. Protein sequence: CASSPSDRGRTGELFF.

The chain is built from TRBV7-6 and TRBJ1-5; D call uncertain. Germline CDR1 SGHVS, CDR2 FNYEAQ. The CDR3 spans 14 residues. V lost 1 base and J lost 4, with 8 bases in between. CDR3 amino acids: CASSLVPGNQPQHF. The CDR3 region has the DNA TGTGCCAGCAGCTTAGTTCCGGGGAATCAGCCCCAGCATTTT.

The chain recombines TRBV27 with TRBJ2-7, with TRBD2 matching over 9 bases. V lost 3 bases to trimming and J lost 6 bases; unmatched junction nucleotides: 3. CDR1 and CDR2 from the germline V gene are MNHEY and SMNVEV (reference sequence). The CDR3 is 13 amino acids. CDR3 region: CASSFGGLAEQYF. The CDR3 DNA is TGTGCCAGCAGTTTCGGGGGACTAGCCGAGCAGTACTTC.

The rearrangement links TRBV9 to TRBJ2-1; TRBD1 aligns across 8 bases. With V trimmed by 0 bases and J by 11 bases, 4 bases remained unmatched. Germline V lookup: CDR1 SGDLS, CDR2 YYNGEE. This CDR3 has 13 residues. CDR3 sequence reads: CASSVETGGQQFF. CDR3 coding DNA: TGTGCCAGCAGCGTAGAAACAGGGGGACAGCAGTTCTTC.

This clone has just a few counts. This rearrangement joins TRBV28 to TRBJ2-7; D not resolved. Between the trimmed V and J ends, which lost 8 bases and 6 bases, there was a span of 11 bases. CDR3 length: 11 residues. Per germline, CDR1 MDHEN and CDR2 SYDVKM. The CDR3 is CASEFGAEQYF. In DNA form, the CDR3 reads TGTGCCAGCGAATTCGGTGCCGAGCAGTACTTC.

The chain is built from TRBV28 and TRBJ2-7; maybe TRBD1 (7 bases). The CDR3 is 14 amino acids. Germline V gene lookup returns CDR1 MDHEN and CDR2 SYDVKM. Trimming removed 3 bases from V and 5 bases from J, with 14 bases in between. The CDR3 region has the DNA TGTGCCAGCAGTTTGACAGGGAGGTACAACGAGCAGTACTTC. Its protein product is CASSLTGRYNEQYF.

The chain carries TRBV7-8 and TRBJ2-7, with 7 positions matching TRBD1. The germline V gene has CDR1 SGHVS and CDR2 FQNEAQ. J lost 5 bases, V lost 4 bases, and 5 bases had no gene match. This CDR3 is 13 amino acids long. CDR3 bases: TGTGCCAGCAGCTACTTACAGGGGAACGAGCAGTACTTC. This gives the protein CASSYLQGNEQYF.

V and J are TRBV29-1 and TRBJ2-5, with TRBD2 identical over 8 bases. Germline values: CDR1 SQVTM, CDR2 ANQGSEA. This CDR3 region has 15 residues. The V and J ends lost 0 bases and 6 bases, in that order; junction bases with no gene match: 9. CDR3 region: CSVEEDREREKTQYF. The CDR3 region has the DNA TGCAGCGTTGAAGAGGACCGGGAGCGGGAGAAGACCCAGTACTTC.

This rearrangement joins TRBV11-3 to TRBJ2-7; unclear D gene. V gave up 0 bases and J gave up 3 bases, with 3 bases separating them. The CDR3 is made up of 12 amino acids. CDR1 SGHNT and CDR2 YENEEA come from the germline V gene. CDR3 DNA: TGTGCCAGCAGCTTAGACCGCTACGAGCAGTACTTC. It is translated as CASSLDRYEQYF. The full variable domain, in which reference TRBV11-3 and TRBJ2-7 provide the parts outside the CDR3, is EAGVVQSPRYKIIEKKQPVAFWCNPISGHNTLYWYLQNLGQGPELLIRYENEEAVDDSQLPKDRFSAERLKGVDSTLKIQPAELGDSAVYLCASSLDRYEQYFGPGTRLTVT.

The V and J genes are TRBV7-3 and TRBJ2-3, with D unresolved. Deletions cut 2 bases from V and 2 bases from J, with 8 bases between. CDR3 length: 14 residues. Germline assignment: CDR1 SGHTA and CDR2 FQGTGA. DNA for the CDR3: TGTGCCAGCAGCTTATCCAGCGTCACAGATACGCAGTATTTT. Residues: CASSLSSVTDTQYF. Filled out from reference TRBV7-3 and TRBJ2-3, the complete variable domain reads GAGVSQTPSNKVTEKGKYVELRCDPISGHTALYWYRQSLGQGPEFLIYFQGTGAADDSGLPNDRFFAVRPEGSVSTLKIQRTERGDSAVYLCASSLSSVTDTQYFGPGTRLTVL.

The genes are TRBV6-5 and TRBJ1-6; 8 positions agree with TRBD1. The CDR3 length is 15 residues. Germline V gene data show CDR1 as MNHEY and CDR2 as SVGAGI. Trimming took 6 bases from V and 7 from J; bases not matched to a gene: 8. The CDR3, as DNA: TGTGCCAGCAGAACAGGGGGTAGCTCCAATTCACCCCTCCACTTT. This gives the protein CASRTGGSSNSPLHF.

The sample holds one count of this clone. The chain recombines TRBV5-6 with TRBJ1-1, with 7 bases fitting TRBD1. Trimming removed 0 bases from V and 2 bases from J; junction bases left unmatched: 4. Per germline, CDR1 SGHDT and CDR2 YYEEEE. CDR3 length: 15 amino acids. CDR3 amino acids: CASSLDRGSNTEAFF. Written as DNA, the CDR3 is TGTGCCAGCAGCTTGGACAGGGGTTCTAACACTGAAGCTTTCTTT. Based on the CDR3 plus reference TRBV5-6 and TRBJ1-1, the full variable domain is DAGVTQSPTHLIKTRGQQVTLRCSPKSGHDTVSWYQQALGQGPQFIFQYYEEEERQRGNFPDRFSGHQFPNYSSELNVNALLLGDSALYLCASSLDRGSNTEAFFGQGTRLTVV.

The V gene is TRBV27, the J gene TRBJ2-7, with D maybe TRBD2 (5 bases). V lost 0 bases, J lost 3 bases, and 12 bases lay in between. The CDR3 covers 15 residues. The germline V gene has CDR1 MNHEY and CDR2 SMNVEV (reference sequence). The CDR3 coding sequence is TGTGCCAGCAGTTTATCACGAGGGAGCTTCTACGAGCAGTACTTC. It yields the protein CASSLSRGSFYEQYF.

The chain joins TRBV5-1 to TRBJ2-1; TRBD2 is a possible D gene (5 bases). Germline CDR1 SGHRS, CDR2 YFSETQ. V was trimmed by 1 base and J by 1 base, leaving 12 bases between them. The CDR3 totals 16 residues. The CDR3 here is CASSLYGGYSYNEQFF. DNA of the CDR3: TGCGCCAGCAGCTTGTATGGAGGCTATTCCTACAATGAGCAGTTCTTC. Full variable domain (remainder filled in from reference TRBV5-1 and TRBJ2-1): KAGVTQTPRYLIKTRGQQVTLSCSPISGHRSVSWYQQTPGQGLQFLFEYFSETQRNKGNFPGRFSGRQFSNSRSEMNVSTLELGDSALYLCASSLYGGYSYNEQFFGPGTRLTVL.

This clone was counted once. V and J are TRBV5-1 and TRBJ2-7; tentative D call: TRBD2 (8 bases). CDR3 length: 15 amino acids. Germline values: CDR1 SGHRS, CDR2 YFSETQ. With 4 bases removed from V and 12 bases from J, the gap between germline ends came to 26 bases. The CDR3 coding sequence is TGCGCCAGCAGCGACGGGAGGGGACAGTCCACAGCAGGGTACTTC. It encodes CASSDGRGQSTAGYF. The full variable domain, its missing parts supplied by reference TRBV5-1 and TRBJ2-7, is KAGVTQTPRYLIKTRGQQVTLSCSPISGHRSVSWYQQTPGQGLQFLFEYFSETQRNKGNFPGRFSGRQFSNSRSEMNVSTLELGDSALYLCASSDGRGQSTAGYFGPGTRLTVT.

V and J are TRBV28 and TRBJ1-1, with D perhaps TRBD1 (5 bases). Trimming shortened V by 6 bases and J by 3 bases, and 8 bases separated the two germline ends. Per germline, CDR1 MDHEN and CDR2 SYDVKM. The CDR3 is 12 residues long. CDR3 bases: TGTGCCAGCAGGGGAGGGGACACTGAAGCTTTCTTT. It translates to CASRGGDTEAFF.

J is TRBJ2-5 and V is TRBV5-1; TRBD2 matches 8 bases. This CDR3 is built from 16 residues. Germline-derived CDR1 and CDR2 are SGHRS and YFSETQ. J lost 1 base, V lost 3 bases, and 8 bases had no gene match. CDR3 DNA sequence: TGCGCCAGCAGCTCCGGGGTAGCGGGAATCCAAGAGACCCAGTACTTC. Amino acid sequence: CASSSGVAGIQETQYF.